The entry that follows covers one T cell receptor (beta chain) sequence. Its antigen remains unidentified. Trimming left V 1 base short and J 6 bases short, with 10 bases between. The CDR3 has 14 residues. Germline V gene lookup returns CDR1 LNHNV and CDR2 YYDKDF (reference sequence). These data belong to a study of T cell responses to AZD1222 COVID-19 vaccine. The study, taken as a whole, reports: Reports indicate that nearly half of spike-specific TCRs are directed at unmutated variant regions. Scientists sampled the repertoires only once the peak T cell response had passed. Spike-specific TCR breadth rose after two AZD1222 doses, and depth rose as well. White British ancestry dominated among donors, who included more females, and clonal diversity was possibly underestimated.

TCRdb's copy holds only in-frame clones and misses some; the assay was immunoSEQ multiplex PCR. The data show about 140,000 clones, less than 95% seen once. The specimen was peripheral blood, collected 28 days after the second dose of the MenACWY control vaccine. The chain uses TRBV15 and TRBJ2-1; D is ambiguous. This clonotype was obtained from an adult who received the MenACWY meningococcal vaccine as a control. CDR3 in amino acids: CATSRVDGPNEQFF. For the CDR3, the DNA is TGTGCCACCAGCAGAGTCGACGGACCCAATGAGCAGTTCTTC.